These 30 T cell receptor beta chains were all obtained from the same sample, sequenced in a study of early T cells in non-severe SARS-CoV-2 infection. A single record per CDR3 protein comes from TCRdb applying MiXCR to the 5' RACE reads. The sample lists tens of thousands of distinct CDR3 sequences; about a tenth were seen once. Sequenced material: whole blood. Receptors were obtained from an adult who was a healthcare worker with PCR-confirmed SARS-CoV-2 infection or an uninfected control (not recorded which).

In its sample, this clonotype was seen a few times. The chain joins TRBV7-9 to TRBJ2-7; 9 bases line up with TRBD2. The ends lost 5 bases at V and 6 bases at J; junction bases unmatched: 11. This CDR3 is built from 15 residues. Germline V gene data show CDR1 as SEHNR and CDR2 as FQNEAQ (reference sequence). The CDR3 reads CASSPAGRGGLEQYF. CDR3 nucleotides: TGTGCCAGCAGCCCAGCTGGGCGGGGGGGCCTCGAGCAGTACTTC.

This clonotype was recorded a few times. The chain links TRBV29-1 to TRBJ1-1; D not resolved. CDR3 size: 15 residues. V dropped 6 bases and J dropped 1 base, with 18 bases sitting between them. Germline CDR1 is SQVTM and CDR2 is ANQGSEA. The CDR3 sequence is CSVLPTPTSNTEAFF. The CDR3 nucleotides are TGCAGCGTCCTCCCGACCCCGACATCGAACACTGAAGCTTTCTTT.

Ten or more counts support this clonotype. CDR3 in amino acids: CASSPIGTSDYEQYF. The DNA for the CDR3 is TGCGCCAGCAGCCCTATCGGGACTAGCGACTACGAGCAGTACTTC. This chain joins TRBV5-1 and TRBJ2-7; 10 bases align to TRBD2. The germline V gene has CDR1 SGHRS and CDR2 YFSETQ. J gave up 3 bases and V 4 bases, and 7 bases lay outside the gene matches. This CDR3 region has 15 residues.

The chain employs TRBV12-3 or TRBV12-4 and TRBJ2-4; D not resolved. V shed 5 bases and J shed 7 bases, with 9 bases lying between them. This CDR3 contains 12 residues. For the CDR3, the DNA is TGTGCCAGCAGTCCCTCCGGGAACATTCAGTACTTC. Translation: CASSPSGNIQYF.

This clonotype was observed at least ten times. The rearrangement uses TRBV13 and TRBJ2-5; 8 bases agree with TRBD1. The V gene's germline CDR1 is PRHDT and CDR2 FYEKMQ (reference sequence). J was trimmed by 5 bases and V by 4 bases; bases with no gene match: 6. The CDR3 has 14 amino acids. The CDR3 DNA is TGTGCCAGCAGCTCAAAACAGGGGGACGAGACCCAGTACTTC. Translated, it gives CASSSKQGDETQYF.

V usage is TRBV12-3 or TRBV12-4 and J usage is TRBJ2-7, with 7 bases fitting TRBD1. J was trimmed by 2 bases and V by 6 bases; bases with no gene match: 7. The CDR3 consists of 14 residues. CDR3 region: CASSSTGEPYEQYF. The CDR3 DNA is TGTGCCAGCAGCTCAACAGGGGAACCCTACGAGCAGTACTTC.

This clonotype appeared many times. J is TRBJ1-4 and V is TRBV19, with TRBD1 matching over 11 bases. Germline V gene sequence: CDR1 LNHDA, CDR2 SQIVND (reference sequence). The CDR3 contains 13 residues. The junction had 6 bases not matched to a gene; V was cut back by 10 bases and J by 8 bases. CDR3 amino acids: CATADRGREKLFF. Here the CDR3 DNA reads TGTGCCACTGCGGACAGGGGGCGCGAAAAACTGTTTTTT. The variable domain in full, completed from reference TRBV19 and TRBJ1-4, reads DGGITQSPKYLFRKEGQNVTLSCEQNLNHDAMYWYRQDPGQGLRLIYYSQIVNDFQKGDIAEGYSVSREKKESFPLTVTSAQKNPTAFYLCATADRGREKLFFGSGTQLSVL.

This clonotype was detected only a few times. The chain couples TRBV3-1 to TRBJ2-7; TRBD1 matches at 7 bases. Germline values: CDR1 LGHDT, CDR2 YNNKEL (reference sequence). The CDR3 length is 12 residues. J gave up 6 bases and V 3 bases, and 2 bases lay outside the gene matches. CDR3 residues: CASSHHRGEQYF. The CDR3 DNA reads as TGTGCCAGCAGCCACCACAGGGGCGAGCAGTACTTC.

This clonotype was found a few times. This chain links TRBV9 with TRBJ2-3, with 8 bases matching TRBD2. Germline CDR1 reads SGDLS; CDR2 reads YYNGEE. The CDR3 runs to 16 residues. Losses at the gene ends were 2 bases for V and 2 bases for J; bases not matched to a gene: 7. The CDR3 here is CASSVMASGFTDTQYF. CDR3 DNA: TGTGCCAGCAGCGTGATGGCTAGCGGGTTCACAGATACGCAGTATTTT.

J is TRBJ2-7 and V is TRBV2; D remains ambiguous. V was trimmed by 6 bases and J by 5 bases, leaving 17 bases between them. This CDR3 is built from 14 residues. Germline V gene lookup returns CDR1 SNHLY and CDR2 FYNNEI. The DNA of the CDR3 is TGTGCCAGCAGAGATATCCTTTTCCGGGACGAGCAGTACTTC. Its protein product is CASRDILFRDEQYF. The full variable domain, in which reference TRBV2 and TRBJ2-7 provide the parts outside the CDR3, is EPEVTQTPSHQVTQMGQEVILRCVPISNHLYFYWYRQILGQKVEFLVSFYNNEISEKSEIFDDQFSVERPDGSNFTLKIRSTKLEDSAMYFCASRDILFRDEQYFGPGTRLTVT.

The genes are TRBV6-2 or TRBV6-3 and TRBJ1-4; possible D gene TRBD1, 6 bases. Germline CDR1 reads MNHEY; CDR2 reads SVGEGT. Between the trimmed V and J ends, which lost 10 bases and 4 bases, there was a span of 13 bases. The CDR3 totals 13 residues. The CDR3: CATTGTLNEKLFF. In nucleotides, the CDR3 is TGTGCCACCACCGGGACACTTAATGAAAAACTGTTTTTT.

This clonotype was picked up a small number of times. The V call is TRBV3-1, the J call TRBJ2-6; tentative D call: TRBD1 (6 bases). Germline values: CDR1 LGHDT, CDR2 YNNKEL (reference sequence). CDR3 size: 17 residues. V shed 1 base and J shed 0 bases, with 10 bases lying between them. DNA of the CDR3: TGTGCCAGCAGCCAAGGGACAGCGTACTCTGGGGCCAACGTCCTGACTTTC. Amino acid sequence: CASSQGTAYSGANVLTF.

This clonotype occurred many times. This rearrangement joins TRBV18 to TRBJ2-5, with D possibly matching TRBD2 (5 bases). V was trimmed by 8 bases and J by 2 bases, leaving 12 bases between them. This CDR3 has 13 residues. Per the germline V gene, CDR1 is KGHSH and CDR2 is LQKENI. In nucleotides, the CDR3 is TGTGCCAGCAGTCCGGGAACACAAGAGACCCAGTACTTC. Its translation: CASSPGTQETQYF. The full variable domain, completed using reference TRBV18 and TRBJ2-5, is NAGVMQNPRHLVRRRGQEARLRCSPMKGHSHVYWYRQLPEEGLKFMVYLQKENIIDESGMPKERFSAEFPKEGPSILRIQQVVRGDSAAYFCASSPGTQETQYFGPGTRLLVL.

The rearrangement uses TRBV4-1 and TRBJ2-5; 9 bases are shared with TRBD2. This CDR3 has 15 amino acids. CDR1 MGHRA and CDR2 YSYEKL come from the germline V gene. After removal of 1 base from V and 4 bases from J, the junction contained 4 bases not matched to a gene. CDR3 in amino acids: CASSQVLAGLETQYF. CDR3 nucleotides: TGCGCCAGCAGCCAAGTTCTAGCGGGGCTAGAGACCCAGTACTTC.

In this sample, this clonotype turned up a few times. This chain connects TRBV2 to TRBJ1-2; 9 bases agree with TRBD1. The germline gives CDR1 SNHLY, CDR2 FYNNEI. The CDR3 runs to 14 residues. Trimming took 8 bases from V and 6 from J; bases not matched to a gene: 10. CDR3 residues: CASQKTGGIDGYTF. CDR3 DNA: TGTGCCAGCCAAAAGACAGGGGGTATAGATGGCTACACCTTC.

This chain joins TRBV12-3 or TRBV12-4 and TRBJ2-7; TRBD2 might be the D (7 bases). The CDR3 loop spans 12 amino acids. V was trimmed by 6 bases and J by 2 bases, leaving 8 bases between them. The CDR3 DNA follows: TGTGCCAGCAGGCGGGGGCCCTACGAGCAGTACTTC. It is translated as CASRRGPYEQYF.

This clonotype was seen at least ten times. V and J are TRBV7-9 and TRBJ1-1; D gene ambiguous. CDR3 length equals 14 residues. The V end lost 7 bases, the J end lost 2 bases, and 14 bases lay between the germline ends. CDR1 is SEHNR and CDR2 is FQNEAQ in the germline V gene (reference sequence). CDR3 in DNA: TGTGCCAGCACCCCCCGGGGTGGCAACACTGAAGCTTTCTTT. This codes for CASTPRGGNTEAFF. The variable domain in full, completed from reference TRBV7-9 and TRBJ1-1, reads DTGVSQNPRHKITKRGQNVTFRCDPISEHNRLYWYRQTLGQGPEFLTYFQNEAQLEKSRLLSDRFSAERPKGSFSTLEIQRTEQGDSAMYLCASTPRGGNTEAFFGQGTRLTVV.

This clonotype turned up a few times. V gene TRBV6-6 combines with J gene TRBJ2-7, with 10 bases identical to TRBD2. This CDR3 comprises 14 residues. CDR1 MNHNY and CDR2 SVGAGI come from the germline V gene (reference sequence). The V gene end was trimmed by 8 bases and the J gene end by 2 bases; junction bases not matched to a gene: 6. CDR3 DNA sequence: TGTGCCAGCGGGAGTAGCGGGAGGCCCTACGAGCAGTACTTC. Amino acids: CASGSSGRPYEQYF.

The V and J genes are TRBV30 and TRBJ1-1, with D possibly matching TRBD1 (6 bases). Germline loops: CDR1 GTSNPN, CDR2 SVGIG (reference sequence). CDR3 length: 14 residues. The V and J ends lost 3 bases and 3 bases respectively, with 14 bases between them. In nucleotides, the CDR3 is TGTGCCTGGAGGGGAAAAGGGACACACACTGAAGCTTTCTTT. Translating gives CAWRGKGTHTEAFF.

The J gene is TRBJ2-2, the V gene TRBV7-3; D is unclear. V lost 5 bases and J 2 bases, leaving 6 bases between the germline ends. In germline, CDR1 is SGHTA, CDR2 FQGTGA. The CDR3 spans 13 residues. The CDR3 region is CASSATNTGELFF. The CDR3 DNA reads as TGTGCCAGCAGCGCTACCAACACCGGGGAGCTGTTTTTT. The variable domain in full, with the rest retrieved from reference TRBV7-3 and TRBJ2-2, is GAGVSQTPSNKVTEKGKYVELRCDPISGHTALYWYRQSLGQGPEFLIYFQGTGAADDSGLPNDRFFAVRPEGSVSTLKIQRTERGDSAVYLCASSATNTGELFFGEGSRLTVL.

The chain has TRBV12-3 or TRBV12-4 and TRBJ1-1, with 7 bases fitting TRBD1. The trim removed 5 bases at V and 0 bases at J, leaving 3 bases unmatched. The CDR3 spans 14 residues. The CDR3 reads CASSKGAMNTEAFF. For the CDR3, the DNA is TGTGCCAGCAGTAAGGGGGCTATGAACACTGAAGCTTTCTTT.

Here the CDR3 reads CSAKLLGGISTDTQYF. The CDR3 nucleotides are TGCAGTGCGAAACTCCTCGGGGGGATTAGCACAGATACGCAGTATTTT. This chain links TRBV20-1 with TRBJ2-3; 7 bases agree with TRBD2. Per germline, CDR1 DFQATT and CDR2 SNEGSKA (reference sequence). This CDR3 region has 16 residues. Germline trimming cut 6 bases from V and 0 bases from J; bases unmatched to any gene: 12.

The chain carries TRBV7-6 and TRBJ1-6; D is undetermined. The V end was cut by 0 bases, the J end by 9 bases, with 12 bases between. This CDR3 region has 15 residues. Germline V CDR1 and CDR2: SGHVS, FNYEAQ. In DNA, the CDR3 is TGTGCCAGCAGCTTAGCTTGGGGTATAGGTTCACCCCTCCACTTT. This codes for CASSLAWGIGSPLHF.

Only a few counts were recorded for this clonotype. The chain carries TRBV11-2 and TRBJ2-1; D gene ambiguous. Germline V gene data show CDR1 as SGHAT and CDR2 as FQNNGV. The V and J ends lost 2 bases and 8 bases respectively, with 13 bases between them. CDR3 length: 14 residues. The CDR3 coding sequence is TGTGCCAGCAGCTTAAACCAATACCCCGATGAGCAGTTCTTC. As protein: CASSLNQYPDEQFF.

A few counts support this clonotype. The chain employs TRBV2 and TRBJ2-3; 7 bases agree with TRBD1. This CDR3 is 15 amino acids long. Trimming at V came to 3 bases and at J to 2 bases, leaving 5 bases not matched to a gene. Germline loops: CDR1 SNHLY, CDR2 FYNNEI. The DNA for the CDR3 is TGTGCCAGCAGTGATACCGGGACAGCCACAGATACGCAGTATTTT. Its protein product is CASSDTGTATDTQYF.

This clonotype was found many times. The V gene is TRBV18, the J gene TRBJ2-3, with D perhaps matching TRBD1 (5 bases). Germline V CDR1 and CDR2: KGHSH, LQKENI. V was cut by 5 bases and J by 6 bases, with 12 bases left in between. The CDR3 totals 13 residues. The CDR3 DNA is TGTGCCAGCTCATCTCAGGGTTCCGATACGCAGTATTTT. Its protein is CASSSQGSDTQYF.

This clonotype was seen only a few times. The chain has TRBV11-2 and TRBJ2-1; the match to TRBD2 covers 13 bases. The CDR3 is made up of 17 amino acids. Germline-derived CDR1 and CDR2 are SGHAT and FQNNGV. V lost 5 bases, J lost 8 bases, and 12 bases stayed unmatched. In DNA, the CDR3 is TGTGCCAGCAGCCTCCGACTAGCGGGGGGTCCCATAGATGAGCAGTTCTTC. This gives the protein CASSLRLAGGPIDEQFF.

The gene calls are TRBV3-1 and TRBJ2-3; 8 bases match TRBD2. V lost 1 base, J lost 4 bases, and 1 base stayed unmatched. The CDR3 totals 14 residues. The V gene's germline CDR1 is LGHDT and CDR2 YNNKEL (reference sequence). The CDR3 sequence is CASSQGGGSDTQYF. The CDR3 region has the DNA TGTGCCAGCAGCCAAGGCGGGGGGTCAGATACGCAGTATTTT.

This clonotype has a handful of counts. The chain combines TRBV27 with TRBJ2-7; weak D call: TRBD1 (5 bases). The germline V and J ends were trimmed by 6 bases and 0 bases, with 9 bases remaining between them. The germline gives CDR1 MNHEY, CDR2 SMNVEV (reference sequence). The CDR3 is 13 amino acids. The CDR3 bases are TGTGCCAGCAGCGCGACAGCCTCCTACGAGCAGTACTTC. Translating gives CASSATASYEQYF.

The CDR3 region is CASRTPGDIQYF. The CDR3 DNA follows: TGTGCCAGTAGAACCCCAGGGGACATTCAGTACTTC. The V and J genes are TRBV19 and TRBJ2-4; perhaps TRBD1 as D (6 bases). This CDR3 is 12 amino acids long. CDR1 and CDR2 (germline): LNHDA, SQIVND (reference sequence). V lost 6 bases and J lost 8, with 11 bases in between.